This TCR beta chain was obtained from a study of T cells in women clearing cervical HPV infection. Study-level information: For cases, blood was sampled a median approximately 150 days after lesion detection, interquartile range about 90 to 200 days.

The study, taken as a whole, reports: Combining TCR richness with V gene abundances gave approximately 0.84 AUC.

Clones were read by immunoSEQ multiplex PCR, and TCRdb kept only the in-frame ones, dropping some. The table lists 40,000 to 55,000 clones. Of note for this clone: What it binds is unknown.

The source of this sequence is a woman aged 18-69 years with a cervical HPV16 infection that either progressed to CIN3+ or cleared (not recorded which). The sequenced sample was blood buffy coat.

CDR3 DNA (partial): TGCAGCGCCCTCCGCAATGAG. Translation: CSALRNE. The whole CDR3 sequence reads CSALRNEQFF. The V call is TRBV29-1, the J call TRBJ2-1; D is ambiguous. Read sequence stops 3 residues before the CDR3 end, and the germline J gene provides the missing end. There are 10 residues in the CDR3. Trimming stripped 7 bases from V and 6 bases from J, with 7 bases between. Germline assignment: CDR1 SQVTM and CDR2 ANQGSEA.